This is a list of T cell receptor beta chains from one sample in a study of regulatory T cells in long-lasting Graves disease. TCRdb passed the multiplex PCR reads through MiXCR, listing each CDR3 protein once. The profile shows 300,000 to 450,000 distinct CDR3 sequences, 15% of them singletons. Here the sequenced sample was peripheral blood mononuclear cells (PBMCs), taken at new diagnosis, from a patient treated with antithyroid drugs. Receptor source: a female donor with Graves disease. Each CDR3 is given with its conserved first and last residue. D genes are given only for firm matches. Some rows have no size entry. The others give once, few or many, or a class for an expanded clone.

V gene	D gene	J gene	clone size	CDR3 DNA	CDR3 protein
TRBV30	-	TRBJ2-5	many	TGTGCCTGGAGGGCGGGACAACTTCAAGAGACCCAGTACTTC	CAWRAGQLQETQYF
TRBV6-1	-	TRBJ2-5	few	TGTGCCAGCAGTCCGGGACCGCGCCAAGAGACCCAGTACTTC	CASSPGPRQETQYF
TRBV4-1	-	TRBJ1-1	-	TGCGCCAGCAGCCAGGTAGACCCGAACACTGAAGCTTTCTTT	CASSQVDPNTEAFF
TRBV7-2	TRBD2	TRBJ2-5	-	TGTGCCAGCAGTTTAGTGCTAGCGGGATCTTGGGACCAAGAGACCCAGTACTTC	CASSLVLAGSWDQETQYF
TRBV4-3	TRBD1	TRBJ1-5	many	TGCGCCAGCAGCCAAGATACGGACAGGGGGCGACCCCAGCATTTT	CASSQDTDRGRPQHF
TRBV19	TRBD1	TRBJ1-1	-	TGTGCCAGTAGTATAGACCCCGACAGGGGGCGTACTGAAGCTTTCTTT	CASSIDPDRGRTEAFF
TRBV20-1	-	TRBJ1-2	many	TGCAGTGCTAGAGATGCAGGGCCGGTGGGCTACACCTTC	CSARDAGPVGYTF
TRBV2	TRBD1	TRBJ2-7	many	TGTGCCAGCAGTGTGCGACAGGGGAGCGAGCAGTACTTC	CASSVRQGSEQYF
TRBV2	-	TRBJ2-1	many	TGTGCCAGCAGAAAACTAGACGTACCCAATGAGCAGTTCTTC	CASRKLDVPNEQFF
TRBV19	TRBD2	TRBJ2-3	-	TGTGCCAGTAACCTAGCGGGGACCTACCCAGATACGCAGTATTTT	CASNLAGTYPDTQYF
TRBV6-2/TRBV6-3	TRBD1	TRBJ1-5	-	TGTGCCAGCAGTTACCCAGGGGGCGCAGGGGCTCAGCCCCAGCATTTT	CASSYPGGAGAQPQHF
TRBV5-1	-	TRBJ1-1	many	TGCGCCAGCAGCTTGGTAGAGAGGGCTGAAGCTTTCTTT	CASSLVERAEAFF
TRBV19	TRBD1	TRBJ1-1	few	TGTGCCAGTACCTCCACAGGGGCCGGTTTCACTGAAGCTTTCTTT	CASTSTGAGFTEAFF
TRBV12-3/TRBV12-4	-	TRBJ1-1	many	TGTGCCAGCAGTGCCCGGACGGACTACACTGAAGCTTTCTTT	CASSARTDYTEAFF
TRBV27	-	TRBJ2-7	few	TGTGCCAGCAGTTTTGAAGGTGTCTACGAGCAGTACTTC	CASSFEGVYEQYF
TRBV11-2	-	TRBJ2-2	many	TGTGCCAGCAGCTTAGCGATGAACACCGGGGAGCTGTTTTTT	CASSLAMNTGELFF
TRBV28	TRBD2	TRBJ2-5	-	TGTGCCAGCAGTTTACCCTTCCTAGCGGGAGCATTTGAGAGAGAGACCCAGTACTTC	CASSLPFLAGAFERETQYF
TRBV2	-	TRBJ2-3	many	TGTGCCATGACGACGCGGTACACAGATACGCAGTATTTT	CAMTTRYTDTQYF
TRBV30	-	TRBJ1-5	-	TGTGCCTGGAGTGTCCTAGGACGGGCGGCCAATCAGCCCCAGCATTTT	CAWSVLGRAANQPQHF
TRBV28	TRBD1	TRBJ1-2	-	TGTGCCAGCAGTTTCTCATCCGGGACAGGGAGGGTTATCTATGGCTACACCTTC	CASSFSSGTGRVIYGYTF
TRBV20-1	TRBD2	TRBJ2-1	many	TGCAGTGCTAGAAGCCTAGCGGGGGGAATCTATGAGCAGTTCTTC	CSARSLAGGIYEQFF
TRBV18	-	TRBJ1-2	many	TGTGCCAGCTCACCCGGGTCTACCTATGGCTACACCTTC	CASSPGSTYGYTF
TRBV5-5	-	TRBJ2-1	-	TGTGCCAGCTTTGCCCCACCCTACAATGAGCAGTTCTTC	CASFAPPYNEQFF
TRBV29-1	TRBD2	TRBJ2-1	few	TGCAGCGCTAGCGGGATTTACAATGAGCAGTTCTTC	CSASGIYNEQFF
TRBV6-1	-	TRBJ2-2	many	TGTGCCAGCACCTTACACCGGGGGATGCACGGGGAGCTGTTTTTT	CASTLHRGMHGELFF
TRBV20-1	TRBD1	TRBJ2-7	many	TGCAGTGCTAGCCCCGGGACAGGGGAACCTTCCTACGAGCAGTACTTC	CSASPGTGEPSYEQYF
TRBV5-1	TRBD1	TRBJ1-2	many	TGCGCCAGCAGCCCCGGACAGGCCGGCGGCTACACCTTC	CASSPGQAGGYTF
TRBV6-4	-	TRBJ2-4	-	TGTGCCAGCAGGACCGGACCCCTAAAAAACATTCAGTACTTC	CASRTGPLKNIQYF
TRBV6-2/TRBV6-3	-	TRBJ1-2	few	TGTGCCAGCAGCCTCACAGGGACTCGTGGCCACACCTTC	CASSLTGTRGHTF
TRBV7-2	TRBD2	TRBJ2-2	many	TGTGCCAGCAGCTTAGCTCGGGGGGCGAACACCGGGGAGCTGTTTTTT	CASSLARGANTGELFF
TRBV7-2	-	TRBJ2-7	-	TGTGCCAGCAGCTATGACGGGGACCGTTCCTACGAGCAGTACTTC	CASSYDGDRSYEQYF
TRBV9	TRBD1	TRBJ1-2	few	TGTGCCAGCAGCCCTACGATGGGACAGGGGGGATTACCTAATATGGGCTACACCTTC	CASSPTMGQGGLPNMGYTF
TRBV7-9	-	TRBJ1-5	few	TGTACCAGCAGCCCTCTCACGGGGTGGGAGGTGAATCAGCCCCAGCATTTT	CTSSPLTGWEVNQPQHF
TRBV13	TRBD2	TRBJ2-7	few	TGTGCCAGCAGCTTAGGTAGCGGGAGAGGAGGGCTGTACTTC	CASSLGSGRGGLYF
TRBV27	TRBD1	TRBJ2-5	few	TGTGCCAGCAGGACAGGGACGAAGACCCAGTACTTC	CASRTGTKTQYF
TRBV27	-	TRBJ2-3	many	TGTGCCAGCAGTTGGGGTAGCTCCGGCACGCAGTATTTT	CASSWGSSGTQYF
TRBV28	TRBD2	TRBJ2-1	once	TGTGCCAGCAGTTTAGCTTCCCTGCGGGAGTTGCCGTACGAGCAGTTCTTC	CASSLASLRELPYEQFF
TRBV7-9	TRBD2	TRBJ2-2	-	TGTGCCAGCAGCTCCGGAGGGGAGACTAGCGGGAGATCGTCCGGGGAGCTGTTTTTT	CASSSGGETSGRSSGELFF
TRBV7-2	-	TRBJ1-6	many	TGTGCCAGCAGCCGGCAAGGCCTCCTCCTCCACTTT	CASSRQGLLLHF
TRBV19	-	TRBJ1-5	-	TGTGCCAGTACCCACAGGGTGTTGGGTTATAGCAATCAGCCCCAGCATTTT	CASTHRVLGYSNQPQHF
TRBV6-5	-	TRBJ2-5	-	TGTGCCAGCAGTTCGACTAGGAATGTAGAGACCCAGTACTTC	CASSSTRNVETQYF
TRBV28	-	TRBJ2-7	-	TGTGCCAGCACGAGACGAAGCCCCTCCGAGCAGTACTTC	CASTRRSPSEQYF
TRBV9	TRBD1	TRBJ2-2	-	TGTGCCAGCAGCGTTAGGCCGACAGGGGGGACCGGGGAGCTGTTTTTT	CASSVRPTGGTGELFF
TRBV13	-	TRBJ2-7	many	TGTGCCAGCAGCTTCTTCGGCAATTACGAGCAGTACTTC	CASSFFGNYEQYF
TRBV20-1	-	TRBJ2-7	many	TGCAGTGCCCCGACAGCCTCCTACGAGCAGTACTTC	CSAPTASYEQYF
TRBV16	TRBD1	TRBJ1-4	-	TGTGCCAGCAGCCGACAGGGACAGGTTACAACTAATGAAAAACTGTTTTTT	CASSRQGQVTTNEKLFF
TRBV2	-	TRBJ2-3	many	TGTGCCAGCAGTGTTAACGGAGATACGCAGTATTTT	CASSVNGDTQYF
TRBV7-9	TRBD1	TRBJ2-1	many	TGTGCCAGCACCCCGTCCGGGACAGAGGGACATGAGCAGTTCTTC	CASTPSGTEGHEQFF
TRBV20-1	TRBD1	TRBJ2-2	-	TGCAGTGCTAGGCCAGCATTATTACACGACAGGGGCGCCGGGGAGCTGTTTTTT	CSARPALLHDRGAGELFF
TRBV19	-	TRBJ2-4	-	TGTGCCAGTAGTACGACGGGAAGCGACATTCAGTACTTC	CASSTTGSDIQYF
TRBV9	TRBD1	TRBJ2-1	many	TGTGCCAGCAGCTTTACAGGGGCGGGCGGTGATGAGCAGTTCTTC	CASSFTGAGGDEQFF
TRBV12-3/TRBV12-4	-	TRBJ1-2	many	TGTGCCAGCAGTTACGGGGGCGATGGCTACACCTTC	CASSYGGDGYTF
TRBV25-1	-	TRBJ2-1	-	TGTGCCAGCACGGGACCCTCCCTCAATGAGCAGTTCTTC	CASTGPSLNEQFF